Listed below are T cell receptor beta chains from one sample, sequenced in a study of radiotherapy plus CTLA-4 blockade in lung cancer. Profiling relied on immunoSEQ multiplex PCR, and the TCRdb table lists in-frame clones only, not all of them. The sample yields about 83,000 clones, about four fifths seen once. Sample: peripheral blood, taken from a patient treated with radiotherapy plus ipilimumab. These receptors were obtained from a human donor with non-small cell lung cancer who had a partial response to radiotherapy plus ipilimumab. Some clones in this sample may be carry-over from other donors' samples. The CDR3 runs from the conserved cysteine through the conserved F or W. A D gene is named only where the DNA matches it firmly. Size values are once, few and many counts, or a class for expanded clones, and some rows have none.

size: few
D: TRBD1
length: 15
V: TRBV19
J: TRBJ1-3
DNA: TGTGCCAGTAGGCGACAGGGGGCTAGTGGAAACACCATATATTTT
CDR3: CASRRQGASGNTIYF

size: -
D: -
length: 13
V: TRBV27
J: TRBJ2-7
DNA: TGTGCCAGCAGTCTGACAGGCTCCTACGAGCAGTACTTC
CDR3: CASSLTGSYEQYF

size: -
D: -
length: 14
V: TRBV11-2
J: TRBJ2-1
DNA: TGTGCCAGCAGCCGAATTAGCGGATACAATGAGCAGTTCTTC
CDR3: CASSRISGYNEQFF

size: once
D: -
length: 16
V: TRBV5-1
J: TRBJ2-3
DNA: TGCGCCAGCAGCTTGACATCAGGGAGGGGGATTGGTACGCAGTATTTT
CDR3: CASSLTSGRGIGTQYF

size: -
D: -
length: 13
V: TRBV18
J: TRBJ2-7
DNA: TGTGCCAGCTCCGCCGGTCAGGGCACCGAGCAGTACTTC
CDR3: CASSAGQGTEQYF

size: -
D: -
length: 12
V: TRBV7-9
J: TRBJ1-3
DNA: TGTGCCAGCAGCTCTCTCGGTAACACCATATATTTT
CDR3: CASSSLGNTIYF

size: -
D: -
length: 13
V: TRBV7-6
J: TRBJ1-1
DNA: TGTGCCAGCAGCTCGACTCTGAACACTGAAGCTTTCTTT
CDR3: CASSSTLNTEAFF

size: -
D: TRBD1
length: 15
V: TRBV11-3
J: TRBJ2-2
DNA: TGTGCCAGCAGCTTTGGGACAGGGTACACCGGGGAGCTGTTTTTT
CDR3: CASSFGTGYTGELFF

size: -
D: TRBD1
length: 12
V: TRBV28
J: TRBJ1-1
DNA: TGTGCCAGCACTATGGACAGGTCGGAAGCTTTCTTT
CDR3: CASTMDRSEAFF

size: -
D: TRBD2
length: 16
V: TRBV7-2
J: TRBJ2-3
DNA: TGTGCCAGCCGGGAATCCCAAGTAGCGGGGACAGATACGCAGTATTTT
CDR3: CASRESQVAGTDTQYF

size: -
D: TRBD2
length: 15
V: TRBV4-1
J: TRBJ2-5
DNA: TGCGCCAGCAGCCAAACTAGCGGGAGTTTTGAGACCCAGTACTTC
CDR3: CASSQTSGSFETQYF

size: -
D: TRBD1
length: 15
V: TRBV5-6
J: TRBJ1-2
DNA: TGTGCCAGCAGCTACCCGGACAGGGGGATCTATGGCTACACCTTC
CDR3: CASSYPDRGIYGYTF

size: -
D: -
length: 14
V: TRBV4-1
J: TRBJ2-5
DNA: TGCGCCAGCAGCCGTCTGGCAGGGCAAGGGACCCAGTACTTC
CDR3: CASSRLAGQGTQYF

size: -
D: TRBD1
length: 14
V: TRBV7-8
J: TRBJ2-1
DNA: TGTGCCAGCAGCTTGACAGGGAAACGCAATGAGCAGTTCTTC
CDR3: CASSLTGKRNEQFF

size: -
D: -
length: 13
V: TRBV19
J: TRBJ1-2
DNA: TGTGCCAGTAGAGCAGGGGCTATCTATGGCTACACCTTC
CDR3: CASRAGAIYGYTF

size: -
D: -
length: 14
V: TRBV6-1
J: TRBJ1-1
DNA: TGTGCCAGCATTTACGCCGACAGGAACACTGAAGCTTTCTTT
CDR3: CASIYADRNTEAFF

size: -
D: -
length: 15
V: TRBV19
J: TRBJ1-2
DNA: TGTGCCAGTAAGCCTGAGCCGCGGCGCCTTTATGGCTACACCTTC
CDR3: CASKPEPRRLYGYTF

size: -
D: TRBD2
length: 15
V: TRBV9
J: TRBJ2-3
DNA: TGTGCCAGCAGCCCGATGGCGGGGGGGTCAGATACGCAGTATTTT
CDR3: CASSPMAGGSDTQYF

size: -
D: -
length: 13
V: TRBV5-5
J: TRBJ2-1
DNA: TGTGCCAGCAGCTCGACTAGTCTGCATGAGCAGTTCTTC
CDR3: CASSSTSLHEQFF

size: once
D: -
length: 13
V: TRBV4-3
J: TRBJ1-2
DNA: TGCGCCAGCAGCCAAGAGGGGGGATTTGGCTACACCTTC
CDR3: CASSQEGGFGYTF

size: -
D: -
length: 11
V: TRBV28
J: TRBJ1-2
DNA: TGTGCCAGCGGCAGTTTCTATGGCTACACCTTC
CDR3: CASGSFYGYTF

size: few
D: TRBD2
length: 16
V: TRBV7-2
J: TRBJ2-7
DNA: TGTGCCAGCAGCTTAGAGAGCGGACTAGCGGCCTACGAGCAGTACTTC
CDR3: CASSLESGLAAYEQYF

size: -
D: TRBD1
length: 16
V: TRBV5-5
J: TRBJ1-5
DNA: TGTGCCAGCAGCTTGGAAGGGACAGGGGGCGATCAGCCCCAGCATTTT
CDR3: CASSLEGTGGDQPQHF

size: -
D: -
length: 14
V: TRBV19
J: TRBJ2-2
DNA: TGTGCCAGTAGTAGGGAACAGGAGACCGGGGAGCTGTTTTTT
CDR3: CASSREQETGELFF

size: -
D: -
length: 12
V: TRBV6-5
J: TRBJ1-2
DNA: TGTGCCACTCGCCGGGTAAACTATGGCTACACCTTC
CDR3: CATRRVNYGYTF

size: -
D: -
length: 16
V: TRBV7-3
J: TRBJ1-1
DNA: TGTGCCAGCAGCCCGAATAGGGCAGGGAGGGACACTGAAGCTTTCTTT
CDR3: CASSPNRAGRDTEAFF

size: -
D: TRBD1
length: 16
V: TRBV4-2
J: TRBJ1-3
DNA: TGTGCCAGCAGCCAAGGGCCAGGGGGCTTTGGAAACACCATATATTTT
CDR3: CASSQGPGGFGNTIYF

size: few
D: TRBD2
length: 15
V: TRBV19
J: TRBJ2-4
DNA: TGTGCCAGTAGCCCTCGGGGAGCGGGGGGTGGCATTCAGTACTTC
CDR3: CASSPRGAGGGIQYF

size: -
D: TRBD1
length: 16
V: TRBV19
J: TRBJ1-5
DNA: TGTGCCAGTAGCGCCAGGAACAGGGGGGACAATCAGCCCCAGCATTTT
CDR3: CASSARNRGDNQPQHF

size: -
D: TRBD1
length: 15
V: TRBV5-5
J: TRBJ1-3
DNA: TGTGCCAGCAGTCTGGACAGGGGGCCTGGAAACACCATATATTTT
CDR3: CASSLDRGPGNTIYF

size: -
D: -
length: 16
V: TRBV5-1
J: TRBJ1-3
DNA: TGCGCCAGCAGCCCGGCATCGTGGGGGGGAGAAAACACCATATATTTT
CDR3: CASSPASWGGENTIYF

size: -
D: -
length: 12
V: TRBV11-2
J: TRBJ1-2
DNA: TGTGCCAGCAGCTTAATTGTTGAGGGCTACACCTTC
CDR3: CASSLIVEGYTF

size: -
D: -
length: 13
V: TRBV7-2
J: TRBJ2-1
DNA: TGTGCCAGCAGCTACTCAACCCTCAATGAGCAGTTCTTC
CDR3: CASSYSTLNEQFF

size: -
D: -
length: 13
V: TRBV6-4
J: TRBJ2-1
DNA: TGTGCCAGCAGTCGGCAGGGAGGTAATGAGCAGTTCTTC
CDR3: CASSRQGGNEQFF

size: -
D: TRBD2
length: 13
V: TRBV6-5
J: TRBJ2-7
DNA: TGTGCCAGCGCCGTCGGGCGGGGGATTGAGCAGTACTTC
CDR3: CASAVGRGIEQYF

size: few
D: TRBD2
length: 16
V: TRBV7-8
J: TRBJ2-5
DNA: TGTGCCAGCAGCACGACTAGCGGGGGGGGTAGAGAGACCCAGTACTTC
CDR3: CASSTTSGGGRETQYF

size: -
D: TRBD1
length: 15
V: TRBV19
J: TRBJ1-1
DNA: TGTGCCAGTAGTATAGTCTCGACAGGGATAGCTGAAGCTTTCTTT
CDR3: CASSIVSTGIAEAFF

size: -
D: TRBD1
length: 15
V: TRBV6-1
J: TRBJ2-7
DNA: TGTGCCAGCAAATTGGGACAGGGGTCGGCCTACGAGCAGTACTTC
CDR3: CASKLGQGSAYEQYF

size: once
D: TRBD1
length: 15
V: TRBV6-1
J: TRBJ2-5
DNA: TGTGCCAGCAGCCGGAGGACAGGGAACCAAGAGACCCAGTACTTC
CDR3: CASSRRTGNQETQYF

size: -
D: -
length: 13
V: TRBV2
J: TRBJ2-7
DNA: TGTGCCAGCTGTCGAGGCATCTCCTACGAGCAGTACTTC
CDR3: CASCRGISYEQYF

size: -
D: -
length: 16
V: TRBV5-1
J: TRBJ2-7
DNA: TGCGCCAGCAGCTTGGGGGATGGAGGCTCTTCCTACGAGCAGTACTTC
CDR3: CASSLGDGGSSYEQYF

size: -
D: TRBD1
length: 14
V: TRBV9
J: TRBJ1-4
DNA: TGTGCCAGCAGCGGACAGGGTATGGGTGAAAAACTGTTTTTT
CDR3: CASSGQGMGEKLFF

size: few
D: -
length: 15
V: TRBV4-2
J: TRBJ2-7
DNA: TGTGCCAGCAGCCAATCAATACTAGACTCCTACGAGCAGTACTTC
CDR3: CASSQSILDSYEQYF

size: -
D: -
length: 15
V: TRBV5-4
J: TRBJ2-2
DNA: TGTGCCAGCAGCTTGAACTCCCCGAACACCGGGGAGCTGTTTTTT
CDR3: CASSLNSPNTGELFF

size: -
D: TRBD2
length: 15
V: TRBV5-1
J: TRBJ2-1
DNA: TGCGCCAGCAGCGCTGGCGGGAGCTCCTACAATGAGCAGTTCTTC
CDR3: CASSAGGSSYNEQFF

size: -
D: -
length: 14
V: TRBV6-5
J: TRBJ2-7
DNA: TGTGCCAGGGGGGCGAGCGGGGACCTTTTGGAGCAGTACTTC
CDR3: CARGASGDLLEQYF

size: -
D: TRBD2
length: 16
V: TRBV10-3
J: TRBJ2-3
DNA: TGTGCCACCCAGTTTTTAGCGGGAGGGAGCACAGATACGCAGTATTTT
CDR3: CATQFLAGGSTDTQYF

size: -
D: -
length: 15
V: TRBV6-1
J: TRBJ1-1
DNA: TGTGCCAGCGGAAGGACAACTCCCGAAAACACTGAAGCTTTCTTT
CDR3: CASGRTTPENTEAFF

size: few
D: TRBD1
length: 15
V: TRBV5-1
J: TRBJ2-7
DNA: TGCGCCAGCAGCCCTGGACAGGGGACACCCCCCGAGCAGTACTTC
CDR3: CASSPGQGTPPEQYF

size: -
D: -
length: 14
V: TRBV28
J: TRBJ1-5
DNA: TGTGCCAGCAGTATCCGGACGGGAAATCAGCCCCAGCATTTT
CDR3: CASSIRTGNQPQHF

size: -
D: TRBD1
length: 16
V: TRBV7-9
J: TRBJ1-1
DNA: TGTGCCAGCAGCTTAGACGTCGGACAGGGAAGGACTGAAGCTTTCTTT
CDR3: CASSLDVGQGRTEAFF

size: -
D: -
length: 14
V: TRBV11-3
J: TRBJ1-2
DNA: TGTGCCAGCAGCTGGGCAGGAAATGACTATGGCTACACCTTC
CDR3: CASSWAGNDYGYTF

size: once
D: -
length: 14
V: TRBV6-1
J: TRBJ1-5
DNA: TGTGCCAGCAGTGTCTTAGACTTTAATCAGCCCCAGCATTTT
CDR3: CASSVLDFNQPQHF

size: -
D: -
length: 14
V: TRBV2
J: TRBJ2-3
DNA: TGTGCCAGCGCGGAGGCTAGACGCACAGATACGCAGTATTTT
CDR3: CASAEARRTDTQYF

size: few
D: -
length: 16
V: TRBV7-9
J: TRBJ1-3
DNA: TGTGCCAGCAGCTTCAAGACAGGTGCCTCTGGAAACACCATATATTTT
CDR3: CASSFKTGASGNTIYF